Listed here is a single TCR beta chain. The antigen is not known. CDR3 length: 16 residues. The V end lost 4 bases, the J end lost 0 bases, and 12 bases lay between the germline ends. Germline V CDR1 and CDR2: KGHSH, LQKENI. Here immunoSEQ multiplex PCR was the method, and the copy in TCRdb shows in-frame clones only, minus some. The sample includes some 83,000 clones, around 89% of them seen just once. These data originate in a study of T cell responses to AZD1222 COVID-19 vaccine. The study, taken as a whole, reports: The peak T cell response came first, and repertoires were sampled only after it. Only a handful of individuals given AZD1222 were seropositive at baseline. Most donors were white British, females outnumbered males, and clonal diversity was possibly underestimated. Spike-specific TCR breadth and depth went up after people got two AZD1222 doses.

The sequences come from peripheral blood, collected 28 days after the second AZD1222 dose. This chain uses TRBV18 with TRBJ1-4; D is ambiguous. This sequence originates from an adult who received the AZD1222 COVID-19 vaccine. The CDR3 nucleotides are TGTGCCAGCTCACGGGTCCGGCCCGCAACTAATGAAAAACTGTTTTTT. Residues: CASSRVRPATNEKLFF.